Included here is one TCR beta chain sequence, with context. Positive CCR7 selection of CD45RO-negative cells yielded the naive CD8 cells, and terminally differentiated effector memory CD45RA+ cells were excluded. These data originate in a study of shared clonotypes between healthy human individuals. There are 15 residues in the CDR3. Trimming pared 3 bases from V and 3 bases from J, leaving 15 bases between. The germline V gene encodes CDR1 SGHRS and CDR2 YFSETQ. TCRdb's table, derived via immunoSEQ multiplex PCR, lists solely in-frame clones and lacks some. The sample carries roughly 890,000 clones, over 90% recorded once.

The sequence was collected from a man aged 25-45 years in good health. The source material was naive CD8+ T cells sorted from blood. This chain connects TRBV5-1 to TRBJ1-2; D is possibly TRBD1 (6 bases). CDR3 residues: CASSSQGGADYGYTF. CDR3 nucleotide sequence: TGCGCCAGCAGCTCACAGGGTGGGGCGGACTATGGCTACACCTTC. The variable domain in full, completed from reference TRBV5-1 and TRBJ1-2, reads KAGVTQTPRYLIKTRGQQVTLSCSPISGHRSVSWYQQTPGQGLQFLFEYFSETQRNKGNFPGRFSGRQFSNSRSEMNVSTLELGDSALYLCASSSQGGADYGYTFGSGTRLTVV.